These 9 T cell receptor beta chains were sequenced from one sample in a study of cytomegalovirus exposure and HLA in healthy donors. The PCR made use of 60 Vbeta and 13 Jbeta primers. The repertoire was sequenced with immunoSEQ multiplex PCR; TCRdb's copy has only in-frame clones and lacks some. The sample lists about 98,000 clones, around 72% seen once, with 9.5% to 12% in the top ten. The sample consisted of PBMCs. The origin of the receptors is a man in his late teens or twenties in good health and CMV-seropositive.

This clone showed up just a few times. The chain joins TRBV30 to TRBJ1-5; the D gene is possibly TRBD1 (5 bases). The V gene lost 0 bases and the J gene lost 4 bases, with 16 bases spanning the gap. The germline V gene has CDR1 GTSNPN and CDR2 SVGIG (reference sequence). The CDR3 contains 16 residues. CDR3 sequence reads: CAWSVGWRQINQPQHF. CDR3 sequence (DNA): TGTGCCTGGAGTGTGGGGTGGAGACAGATAAATCAGCCCCAGCATTTT.

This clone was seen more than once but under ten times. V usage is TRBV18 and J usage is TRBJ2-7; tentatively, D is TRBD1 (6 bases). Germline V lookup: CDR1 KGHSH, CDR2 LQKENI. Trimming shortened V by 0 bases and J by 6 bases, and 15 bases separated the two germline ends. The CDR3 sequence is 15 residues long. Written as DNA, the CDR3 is TGTGCCAGCTCACCACCTCTTGTAGAGGGGGTCGAGCAGTACTTC. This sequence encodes CASSPPLVEGVEQYF.

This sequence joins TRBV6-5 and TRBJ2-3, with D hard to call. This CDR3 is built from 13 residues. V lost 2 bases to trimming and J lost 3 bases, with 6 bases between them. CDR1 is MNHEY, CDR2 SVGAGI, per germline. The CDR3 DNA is TGTGCCAGCAGTTACGATGAGACAGATACGCAGTATTTT. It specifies CASSYDETDTQYF.

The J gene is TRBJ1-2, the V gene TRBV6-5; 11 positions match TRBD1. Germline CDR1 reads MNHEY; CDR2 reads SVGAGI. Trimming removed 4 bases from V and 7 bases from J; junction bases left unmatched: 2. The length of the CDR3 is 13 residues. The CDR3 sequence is CASSWGTGGGYTF. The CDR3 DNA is TGTGCCAGCAGTTGGGGGACAGGGGGTGGCTACACCTTC.

The chain's CDR3 is CASRLAGGQRETQYF. The CDR3 DNA reads as TGTGCCAGCCGACTAGCGGGGGGGCAACGAGAGACCCAGTACTTC. The gene calls are TRBV2 and TRBJ2-5; 14 positions agree with TRBD2. Germline V gives CDR1 SNHLY, CDR2 FYNNEI. J gave up 4 bases and V 8 bases, and 6 bases lay outside the gene matches. This CDR3 contains 15 residues.

The DNA for the CDR3 is TGCGCCAGCAGCTTGGCGGACAGGGTCACTGAAGCTTTCTTT. Translated, it gives CASSLADRVTEAFF. The chain employs TRBV5-1 and TRBJ1-1; 8 bases are shared with TRBD1. V lost 0 bases to trimming and J lost 4 bases; unmatched junction nucleotides: 2. Germline V lookup: CDR1 SGHRS, CDR2 YFSETQ. This CDR3 is built from 14 residues.

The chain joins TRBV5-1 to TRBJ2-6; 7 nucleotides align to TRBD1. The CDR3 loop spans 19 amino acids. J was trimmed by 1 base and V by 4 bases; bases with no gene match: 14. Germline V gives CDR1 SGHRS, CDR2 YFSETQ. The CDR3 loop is CASSQPTGQGRSGANVLTF. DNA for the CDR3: TGCGCCAGCAGCCAGCCGACAGGGCAAGGAAGGTCTGGGGCCAACGTCCTGACTTTC.

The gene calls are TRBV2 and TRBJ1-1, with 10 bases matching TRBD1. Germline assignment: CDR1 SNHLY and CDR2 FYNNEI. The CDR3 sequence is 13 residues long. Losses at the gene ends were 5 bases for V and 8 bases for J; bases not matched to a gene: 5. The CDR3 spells CASSTRQGAEAFF. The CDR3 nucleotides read TGTGCCAGCAGTACCAGACAGGGGGCCGAAGCTTTCTTT.

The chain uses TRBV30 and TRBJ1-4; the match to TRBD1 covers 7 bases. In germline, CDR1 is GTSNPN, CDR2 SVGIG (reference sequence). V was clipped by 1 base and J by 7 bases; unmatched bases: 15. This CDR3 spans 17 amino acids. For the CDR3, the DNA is TGTGCCTGGAGTGGTCCCCACCCGACAGGGATTCGTGAAAAACTGTTTTTT. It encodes CAWSGPHPTGIREKLFF.